This section outlines one T cell receptor beta chain sequence together with its context. Antigen specificity is unknown. This specimen comes from a study of early T cells in non-severe SARS-CoV-2 infection. On the study more broadly: Sequencing was performed on bulk RNA from unsorted whole blood, leaving chains unpaired.

Study-wide findings and caveats: Comparison of clonotypes with VDJdb favored anti-spike CD8 responses while missing private and CD4 specificities.

In germline, CDR1 is SGHNT, CDR2 YYREEE (reference sequence). The CDR3 length is 14 residues. V was trimmed by 2 bases and J by 5 bases, leaving 13 bases between them. Unique molecular identifiers were affixed to single, distinct cDNA molecules. One entry per CDR3 protein results from TCRdb running MiXCR on the 5' RACE reads. The sample records tens of thousands of distinct CDR3 sequences, about 14% being singletons. This rearrangement joins TRBV5-4 to TRBJ2-5, with D possibly being TRBD1 (5 bases). Material for sequencing was whole blood. The clonotype comes from an adult who was a healthcare worker with PCR-confirmed SARS-CoV-2 infection or an uninfected control (not recorded which). CDR3 bases: TGTGCCAGCAGCTTTTCCCAGGGCAGTGAGACCCAGTACTTC. Translated: CASSFSQGSETQYF.